This entry concerns a single TCR beta chain. Its antigen specificity is not known. Within one base of it there is no much larger clone, and no base qualities were kept. The library relied on the immunoSEQ multiplex PCR assay. For the multiplex PCR, a mixture combining 60 forward primers for TCR Vbeta segments and 13 reverse primers for TCR Jbeta segments was used. The CDR3 region of rearranged TCR beta genes was amplified from genomic DNA with a multiplex PCR assay. Amplified TCR beta libraries were sequenced as 87-base-pair reads on the Illumina HiSeq System. Turning to the authors' computational methods: A later analysis counted about 82 million unique TCR beta chains across the roughly 700 repertoires, and some 11 million of these chains were shared by at least two donors. Raw reads were error-corrected and collapsed into unique sequences by a nearest-neighbor algorithm in which closely related sequences were merged to remove PCR and sequencing errors. CDR3 sequences were aligned to IMGT reference sequences to assign V, D and J gene segments. Each retained sequence needed at least a six-nucleotide match to both a V gene segment and a J gene segment. Rearrangements were called productive when the CDR3 lacked stop codons and stayed in frame with V and J; all others were non-productive. Following IMGT convention, CDR3 was defined as the stretch from the second conserved V-encoded cysteine up to the conserved J-encoded phenylalanine. The earlier analysis of approximately 500 of the donors excluded sequences that lacked an unambiguous match to a single V gene segment. An earlier analysis of several hundred of the donors called V segments functional above 56.7% productive rearrangements and segregating when the between-donor standard deviation exceeded 5%. A statistical classification framework was developed to diagnose cytomegalovirus status using the catalog of TCR beta chain sequences. In a later analysis, TCR nucleotide sequences were compared against IMGT/GENE-DB human TR gene sequences so that V and J genes could be assigned. Using the TCRdist pipeline, a later analysis assigned CDR3 sequences along with most-parsimonious VDJ recombination scenarios. In a later analysis, every TCR beta chain was defined by the combination of its CDR3 amino acid sequence and its V-gene family, and reads without a unique V-gene family were dropped. To address suspected cross-contamination and a sequencing artifact, a later analysis removed 592 highly shared, low-generation-probability nucleotide sequences. A later analysis calculated a clonal expansion index for each public chain from normalized within-repertoire ranks of inferred template counts. In a later analysis, generation probabilities were computed using a VDJ recombination model fitted to out-of-frame rearrangements, and the results were checked against IGoR. In a later analysis, TCR-TCR, TCR-HLA and TCR-CMV co-occurrence was scored with hypergeometric tests, and a repertoire-size bias correction was applied to TCR pairs. To estimate false discovery rates, a later analysis permuted the HLA or CMV assignments 20 times. In a later analysis, co-occurring TCRs were grouped using DBSCAN, and TCRdist sequence similarity was added for clustering within HLA-allele-positive subsets. Co-occurrence clustering excluded repertoires with fewer than 30,000 or more than 120,000 public chains, plus five with anomalous nucleotide sharing. As stored in TCRdb, this immuneACCESS dataset retains in-frame rearrangements with V and J assigned. A fraction of the clones does not appear; measured against another copy, unresolved V genes explain less than half of the discrepancy, and the remainder lacks a known reason. That table furnishes V, J and clone size, whereas the DNA furnished D and trimming. The sample yields 100,000 to 150,000 clones; over 60% were counted once. Clones ranked in the top ten supply 2.7% of the sample.

This sample stems from a study of cytomegalovirus exposure and HLA in healthy donors (dated by TCRdb to about 2017). Concerning the study at large: An earlier analysis of 587 of the donors reported about 300 Gb of sequence data and 117 million unique TCR beta sequences obtained from about 180 million T cells. The later analysis used no new phenotypic data to find candidate immune exposures, relying instead on TCR beta sequences and their occurrence across donors. Besides the first cohort of around 700 subjects, a separate validation cohort made up of roughly 120 different subjects was used. Of the roughly 400 genotyped donors, roughly 80% fell in the genetic ancestry cluster associated with self-reported Caucasian donors. In a later analysis, previously published TCR beta repertoires from roughly 710 donors were re-analyzed and high-resolution HLA genotyping was added so that TCR occurrence patterns could be studied. About five DR-DQ haplotypes were handled as single units for association and clustering, since linkage in the cohort was strong. The aim of the study was to test whether cataloging public T cell receptors could identify signatures of past pathogen exposure. The study profiled the T cell repertoires of some 610 subjects by immunosequencing and related them to cytomegalovirus serostatus. In an earlier analysis of 500 to 650 of the donors, high-throughput TCR beta sequencing was used to judge whether each TCR beta V gene segment behaved as functional or pseudogenic. Every discovery cohort repertoire had been produced on one sequencing platform. The number of donors typed differed by locus, with roughly 629-640 for A, B, C, DRB1 and DQB1, more than 500 for DQA1, 606 for DPA1, and around 460 for DPB1. Approximately 300 gigabases of sequencing data and approximately 92 million unique TCR sequences made up an early release that covered 500 to 700 HLA-typed donors. Genome-wide SNP genotypes for about 65% of the roughly 700 donors were used in a later genetic analysis, which treated that subset as a discovery cohort. To predict cytomegalovirus infection status, the study brought together high-throughput TCR immunosequencing, statistical association of individual TCRs with disease status, and machine learning. Donor age, sex, ethnicity and CMV serostatus were compiled together with the repertoire data. Class I and class II HLA loci were covered by the typing at four-digit resolution. On average, 235,054 unique TCR beta nucleotide sequences were sequenced per donor among 398 genotyped donors of the cohort, with approximately 18% of those sequences being non-productive. What the authors observed across the whole study: According to a later analysis, parvovirus B19, influenza, CMV and Epstein-Barr virus appeared linked to several top co-occurrence clusters. Immune exposure information for the cohort was limited to CMV serostatus. A total of fewer than 200 TCR beta chains were listed by the study as associated with cytomegalovirus. Correlated functional status among segregating V segments might be attributable to linkage disequilibrium, but an unknown experimental factor could not be ruled out. A later analysis found that most CMV-associated TCR beta chains appeared HLA-restricted, with HLA associations seemingly driven largely by CMV exposure. In this cohort, only TCR beta chains were sequenced, and detectable features were limited by the absence of alpha or paired-chain data. Most TCR sequences were seen in very few donors, while some public TCRs were found in many individuals. A further reported finding was that TCR beta sequences accurately predicted the HLA-A and HLA-B alleles for most subjects in the first cohort. The earlier analysis of about 600 of the donors excluded roughly 17 rarely observed V segments, including chromosome 9 orphons, because counts were too low. A later genetic analysis associated a missense DCLRE1C variant with V-gene and J-gene trimming of TCR beta chains, and an independent cohort replicated the association. The sequencing pipeline was judged likely to have produced a cluster of highly shared sequence variants as a technical artifact. Compared with the approximately 720-donor mean, donors in an Asian-associated ancestry cluster had fewer N-insertions in productive TCRs, according to a later genetic analysis. Compared with equally common non-associated chains, HLA-associated TCR beta chains in a later analysis were more clonally expanded and had lower generation probabilities. In a later analysis, the rate of TCR association differed among HLA loci, with DRB1 alleles having the most associated TCRs and HLA-C alleles having the fewest. Broadly in line with IMGT annotations, most TCR beta V segments showed up in productive rearrangements about 87% or about 30% of the time in an earlier analysis of several hundred of the donors. The presence/absence analyses assumed that sequencing depth was roughly uniform across donors, and that assumption may not be true. The authors suggested that the approach could potentially be generalized to other disease states and immunological phenotypes. Some IMGT-functional V segments, including TRBV6-2 and TRBV6-3, could not be told apart with the 87-base-pair reads, so those segments were excluded. Specific HLA alleles were associated with 18,000 or so TCR beta sequences at a false discovery rate of 0.05 in a later analysis. Assigning TCR associations to individual alleles was difficult when HLA alleles, especially DR and DQ, strongly co-occurred. Cytomegalovirus status was reported to be diagnosed by the classifier with high specificity and sensitivity in both the original and validation cohorts. Three of the identified cytomegalovirus-associated TCR beta chains were confirmed in vitro to be specific for cytomegalovirus antigens. HLA typing was unavailable for some donors at each locus, so association tests used only the typed subset.

V was cut back by 4 bases and J by 3 bases, leaving a gap of 19 bases between them. The germline V gene (reference sequence) yields SGHNT for CDR1 and YYREEE for CDR2. The cysteine opens and the phenylalanine closes a CDR3 of 16 amino acids. Only CDR3 DNA remains: 48 bases, in frame from the first base. In total, approximately 700 healthy bone marrow donors made up the cohort. All cohort members were sampled while nominally healthy, although unrecorded immune exposures were likely present. The donor tested CMV seropositive and was one of the 289 seropositive cohort members. A peripheral blood sample was provided by each donor, and peripheral blood mononuclear cells were used for TCR beta sequencing. Genomic DNA was extracted from the blood cell samples with the Qiagen DNeasy Blood Extraction Kit.

The chain joins TRBV5-4 to TRBJ1-2; TRBD1 is a weak D gene call, 6 bases matching. Sequenced sample: PBMCs. This clonotype was sampled from a woman aged 35 to 49 in good health and CMV-seropositive. The DNA reads as follows: TGTGCCAGCAGCCCAACAAGACAGGCAGCTTACTATGGCTACACCTTC. Protein translation: CASSPTRQAAYYGYTF.